These T cell receptor beta chains were read from a single sample in a study of T-cell reconstitution after alpha-beta-depleted transplantation in children. One entry per CDR3 protein, called by TCRdb with MiXCR from the PCR reads. This table has hundreds of thousands of distinct CDR3 sequences, about an eighth appearing once. Here the sequenced sample was PBMCs, taken before TCRalphabeta/CD19-depleted stem cell transplant. The receptors here all came from a girl aged 2 to 9 with congenital amegakaryocytic thrombocytopenia, due to receive a stem cell transplant. Both conserved end residues are part of each CDR3. A D gene is named only where the DNA matches it firmly. Only part of the rows carry a size: once, few, many, or a class if the clone is expanded.

D	V	size	J	CDR3
NA	TRBV12-3/TRBV12-4	NA	TRBJ1-3	CASSGRESSGNTIYF
TRBD1	TRBV5-1	few	TRBJ1-2	CASSPARTGVGGYTF
NA	TRBV7-2	many	TRBJ2-7	CASSLGGPSSYEQYF
TRBD1	TRBV18	few	TRBJ1-1	CASSRQGGRNTEAFF
NA	TRBV15	many	TRBJ2-4	CAVHSGLKNIQYF
NA	TRBV5-1	many	TRBJ2-1	CASRGETYNEQFF
NA	TRBV4-1	many	TRBJ2-7	CASSQESPLVYEQYF
TRBD2	TRBV28	NA	TRBJ2-3	CASRSMGLAVDTQYF
TRBD2	TRBV3-1	NA	TRBJ2-1	CASSQVPRTSPYNEQFF
NA	TRBV20-1	few	TRBJ2-7	CSASRLEQYF
NA	TRBV20-1	NA	TRBJ2-1	CSASSQGITYNEQFF
NA	TRBV10-3	few	TRBJ2-7	CAILWGERQYF
NA	TRBV7-9	NA	TRBJ2-7	CASSLSYGADRNEQYF
NA	TRBV20-1	many	TRBJ2-3	CSETSVTGTDTQYF
NA	TRBV20-1	NA	TRBJ1-2	CSARAPHPVREGYGYTF
TRBD1	TRBV5-1	many	TRBJ2-7	CASSFDRERYEQYF